These 25 T cell receptor beta chains came from one sample sequenced in a study of early T cells in non-severe SARS-CoV-2 infection. TCRdb independently ran MiXCR on the 5' RACE reads; one entry per CDR3 protein. The data show approximately 27,000 distinct CDR3 sequences, 5.5% to 6% seen once. The sample was whole blood. The receptors derive from an adult who was a healthcare worker with PCR-confirmed SARS-CoV-2 infection or an uninfected control (not recorded which).

This clonotype occurred many times. The V call is TRBV19, the J call TRBJ2-2; a possible D gene is TRBD2 (6 bases). There are 11 residues in the CDR3. CDR1 is LNHDA, CDR2 SQIVND, per germline (reference sequence). The CDR3 is CGAGGTGELFF. CDR3 DNA: TGTGGCGCCGGGGGCACCGGGGAGCTGTTTTTT.

This clonotype was observed at least ten times. J is TRBJ2-2 and V is TRBV12-3 or TRBV12-4, with 8 bases aligning to TRBD1. V lost 5 bases to trimming and J lost 3 bases; unmatched junction nucleotides: 11. The CDR3 has 17 residues. This chain's CDR3 is CASSTRWTGFYTGELFF. The CDR3, as DNA: TGTGCCAGCAGTACCCGTTGGACAGGGTTTTACACCGGGGAGCTGTTTTTT.

This clonotype has ten or more counts. The V call is TRBV18, the J call TRBJ2-2, with 7 bases matching TRBD2. V shed 4 bases and J 3 bases; nucleotides not matched to a gene: 11. The CDR3 spans 17 residues. Germline V gene sequence: CDR1 KGHSH, CDR2 LQKENI. This CDR3 is CASSRMAASGYTGELFF. DNA for the CDR3: TGTGCCAGCTCACGCATGGCGGCTAGCGGTTACACCGGGGAGCTGTTTTTT. Looking up the rest from reference TRBV18 and TRBJ2-2 gives the full variable domain: NAGVMQNPRHLVRRRGQEARLRCSPMKGHSHVYWYRQLPEEGLKFMVYLQKENIIDESGMPKERFSAEFPKEGPSILRIQQVVRGDSAAYFCASSRMAASGYTGELFFGEGSRLTVL.

This clonotype showed up many times. The chain couples TRBV4-1 to TRBJ2-5; D may correspond to TRBD1 or TRBD2 (5 bases each). Deletions cut 3 bases from V and 4 bases from J, with 18 bases between. Germline V gene data show CDR1 as MGHRA and CDR2 as YSYEKL. The CDR3 extends over 16 amino acids. The CDR3 here is CASSQSEGRGRETQYF. The DNA of the CDR3 is TGCGCCAGCAGCCAGTCAGAGGGACGCGGCAGAGAGACCCAGTACTTC.

This clonotype was seen only a few times. V is TRBV5-1 and J is TRBJ2-7; D is undetermined. The CDR3 runs 15 residues. Germline CDR1 is SGHRS and CDR2 is YFSETQ. Deletions cut 0 bases from V and 6 bases from J, with 16 bases between. CDR3 loop: CASSLDSPVVGEQYF. The CDR3 DNA sequence: TGCGCCAGCAGCTTGGACAGTCCGGTTGTAGGCGAGCAGTACTTC.

This clonotype was found many times. This CDR3 is CASSEASGSYNEQFF. The DNA for the CDR3 is TGTGCCAGCAGTGAAGCTAGCGGCTCCTACAATGAGCAGTTCTTC. The chain couples TRBV6-1 to TRBJ2-1; tentative D call: TRBD2 (6 bases). Germline CDR1 and CDR2: MNHNS and SASEGT. This CDR3 spans 15 amino acids. V lost 0 bases and J lost 0, with 6 bases in between.

This clonotype was seen repeatedly, ten times or more. The genes are TRBV7-6 and TRBJ1-1; D unresolved. The germline gives CDR1 SGHVS, CDR2 FNYEAQ. Trimming cost V 2 bases and J 1 base, with 20 bases left between them. The CDR3 contains 18 residues. This chain's CDR3 is CASSLRSPARGWNTEAFF. CDR3 bases: TGTGCCAGCAGCTTAAGGAGCCCAGCCCGGGGATGGAACACTGAAGCTTTCTTT.

Worth noting for this clonotype: Compared with germline, one end of the junction differs, possibly owing to a read error. The J gene is TRBJ1-2, the V gene TRBV20-1; D call uncertain. The germline V gene has CDR1 DFQATT and CDR2 SNEGSKA (reference sequence). CDR3 length equals 13 residues. CDR3 nucleotide sequence: TGCAGTGCTAGAGATCCGATTGCCCGGGTTCCCGTCTTC. Translation gives CSARDPIARVPVF.

In this sample, this clonotype turned up many times. The chain employs TRBV12-3 or TRBV12-4 and TRBJ2-7; 11 positions agree with TRBD1. V shed 7 bases, J shed 6 bases, and the junction held 8 bases outside the gene matches. This CDR3 has 14 amino acids. The CDR3 DNA reads TGTGCCAGCACCGTAGGACAGGGGGCTAGCGAGCAGTACTTC. As protein: CASTVGQGASEQYF.

This clonotype showed up many times. The chain joins TRBV9 to TRBJ2-2, with no clear D. The germline V and J ends were trimmed by 4 bases and 4 bases, with 11 bases remaining between them. There are 14 residues in the CDR3. Germline V gives CDR1 SGDLS, CDR2 YYNGEE. The CDR3 DNA follows: TGTGCCAGCAGCCTTATGCACCGCACCGGGGAGCTGTTTTTT. As protein: CASSLMHRTGELFF.

This clonotype was recorded many times. V usage is TRBV27 and J usage is TRBJ1-2; D might be TRBD1 (5 bases). The CDR3 has 16 residues. The germline V gene has CDR1 MNHEY and CDR2 SMNVEV (reference sequence). V was pared by 5 bases and J by 4 bases, with 20 bases between. The CDR3, as DNA: TGTGCCAGCAGTGAGGGGTGGGCAAACGGAGGCTATGGCTACACCTTC. Its protein product is CASSEGWANGGYGYTF.

This clonotype was counted at least ten times. V is TRBV20-1 and J is TRBJ2-2; 9 bases are shared with TRBD1. The CDR3 totals 15 residues. Germline V gene data show CDR1 as DFQATT and CDR2 as SNEGSKA (reference sequence). The V and J ends lost 4 bases and 3 bases, in that order; junction bases with no gene match: 6. The CDR3: CSAIPGQGHTGELFF. CDR3 bases: TGCAGTGCTATCCCGGGACAGGGCCACACCGGGGAGCTGTTTTTT.

This clonotype was detected ten times or more. J is TRBJ2-1 and V is TRBV6-6; D possibly uses TRBD1 or TRBD2 (6 bases each). The CDR3 is 14 amino acids. Germline V lookup: CDR1 MNHNY, CDR2 SVGAGI (reference sequence). Trimming shortened V by 5 bases and J by 8 bases, and 16 bases separated the two germline ends. In DNA form, the CDR3 reads TGTGCCAGCAGTCTGGGGGGCTCCTGGGATGAGCAGTTCTTC. The encoded protein is CASSLGGSWDEQFF.

This clonotype was seen many times. This sequence joins TRBV5-5 and TRBJ1-4; D ambiguous. Trimming cost V 4 bases and J 6 bases, with 7 bases left between them. The CDR3 covers 12 residues. Germline CDR1 and CDR2: SGHKS and YYEKEE (reference sequence). This CDR3 is CASSMHDEKLFF. The CDR3 DNA follows: TGTGCCAGCAGCATGCACGATGAAAAACTGTTTTTT.

Worth noting for this clonotype: This could be a read error, since a much larger clone is one nucleotide away. The chain combines TRBV9 with TRBJ2-3, with 8 bases that match TRBD2. V shed 4 bases and J 2 bases; nucleotides not matched to a gene: 9. The CDR3 consists of 16 residues. Germline V lookup: CDR1 SGDLS, CDR2 YYNGEE. The CDR3 bases are TGTGCCAGCAGCCCCCACAACGGGGGGGTCACAGATACGCAGTATTTT. As protein: CASSPHNGGVTDTQYF.

There are many counts of this clonotype. The chain recombines TRBV15 with TRBJ1-2; D unresolved. CDR1 and CDR2 (germline): LNHNV, YYDKDF (reference sequence). The CDR3 spans 14 residues. V dropped 3 bases and J dropped 0 bases, with 8 bases sitting between them. The CDR3 sequence: CATSSYNANYGYTF. CDR3 nucleotides: TGTGCCACCAGCAGTTACAACGCTAACTATGGCTACACCTTC.

The sample holds many counts of this clonotype. The chain links TRBV5-1 to TRBJ2-7; 7 bases agree with TRBD1. The V gene's germline CDR1 is SGHRS and CDR2 YFSETQ. CDR3 size: 15 residues. V shed 4 bases and J 2 bases; nucleotides not matched to a gene: 9. The CDR3 coding sequence is TGCGCCAGCAGCCCCCTCGGGACAGTAACCTACGAGCAGTACTTC. The encoded protein is CASSPLGTVTYEQYF.

J is TRBJ2-7 and V is TRBV5-1; TRBD2 is a possible D gene (6 bases). Trimming cost V 3 bases and J 0 bases, with 10 bases left between them. From germline, CDR1 is SGHRS and CDR2 YFSETQ. This CDR3 region has 14 residues. CDR3 sequence: CASSSGGSSYEQYF. For the CDR3, the DNA is TGCGCCAGCAGCTCCGGGGGAAGCTCCTACGAGCAGTACTTC.

This clonotype was counted ten times or more. The rearrangement joins TRBV7-9 to TRBJ2-3; maybe TRBD2 (5 bases). CDR1 is SEHNR and CDR2 is FQNEAQ in the germline V gene (reference sequence). V was cut by 7 bases and J by 5 bases, with 19 bases left in between. The CDR3 spans 15 residues. The CDR3 region has the DNA TGTGCCAGCACCGTAGCCGGACTCCGCGAAGATACGCAGTATTTT. Its protein is CASTVAGLREDTQYF.

This clonotype has at least ten counts. This chain connects TRBV6-6 to TRBJ2-7; unclear D gene. The CDR3 is 13 residues long. The ends were cut back, 2 bases at V and 3 bases at J, with 8 bases in the middle. Germline V gene sequence: CDR1 MNHNY, CDR2 SVGAGI (reference sequence). The CDR3: CASSYVNLYEQYF. The CDR3 DNA sequence: TGTGCCAGCAGTTACGTGAACCTCTACGAGCAGTACTTC.

This clonotype came up many times. This chain uses TRBV19 with TRBJ1-2; 7 bases are shared with TRBD1. V gave up 4 bases and J gave up 13 bases; unmatched junction bases: 15. CDR1 and CDR2 from the germline V gene are LNHDA and SQIVND (reference sequence). The CDR3 is 14 amino acids. This CDR3 reads CASSTIEGTVLRTF. The CDR3 DNA sequence: TGTGCCAGTAGTACCATCGAGGGGACAGTGCTTCGCACCTTC.

Only a few counts were recorded for this clonotype. This chain links TRBV7-6 with TRBJ2-1; 12 bases fit TRBD2. With 0 bases clipped from V and 9 bases from J, the junction kept 12 bases outside the gene matches. The CDR3 is 18 amino acids. Germline loops: CDR1 SGHVS, CDR2 FNYEAQ. CDR3 nucleotide sequence: TGTGCCAGCAGCTTAGCGTGGACTAGCGGGGCTGCCTGGAGTGAGCAGTTCTTC. This gives the protein CASSLAWTSGAAWSEQFF.

This clonotype appeared a few times. The chain has TRBV7-9 and TRBJ2-1; D unclear. The CDR3 covers 11 residues. CDR1 is SEHNR and CDR2 is FQNEAQ in the germline V gene (reference sequence). V was clipped by 5 bases and J by 4 bases, with 3 bases between them. The CDR3 region is CASSPYNEQFF. Here the CDR3 DNA reads TGTGCCAGCAGCCCTTACAATGAGCAGTTCTTC.

This clonotype was seen repeatedly, ten times or more. The chain combines TRBV5-1 with TRBJ2-3, with D maybe TRBD2 (6 bases). Germline V gene lookup returns CDR1 SGHRS and CDR2 YFSETQ. The V gene lost 0 bases and the J gene lost 1 base, with 12 bases spanning the gap. This CDR3 is 16 amino acids long. The CDR3 DNA reads as TGCGCCAGCAGCTTGGGACTAGGCGGGGGCACAGATACGCAGTATTTT. It yields the protein CASSLGLGGGTDTQYF.

Sample share makes this clonotype medium-sized (0.01 to 0.1%). This sequence joins TRBV20-1 and TRBJ2-1; weak D call: TRBD2 (6 bases). Looked up from germline, CDR1 is DFQATT and CDR2 is SNEGSKA (reference sequence). Trimming took off 0 bases at V and 7 bases at J, with 22 bases between the two ends. The CDR3 totals 17 residues. The CDR3 DNA sequence: TGCAGTGCTAGAGAGGGGCTAGGGACTGTGACTTATAATGAGCAGTTCTTC. Translation: CSAREGLGTVTYNEQFF.